The T cell receptor beta chain under discussion was sequenced for a study of cytomegalovirus exposure and HLA in healthy donors. Overall study results and limits: In a later analysis, an Asian-associated ancestry cluster reportedly showed fewer N-insertions than the 666-donor mean. Confirmation was obtained in vitro that a few CMV-associated chains are specific for CMV antigens.

V was shortened by 4 bases and J by 3 bases, with 13 bases between the two germline ends. The CDR3 spans 14 residues. CDR1 is SNHLY, CDR2 FYNNEI, per germline. In the PCR, 60 Vbeta and 13 Jbeta primers were used. Original processing notes: Per a later analysis, the number of unique TCR beta chains was about 78 million, of which some 10 million were shared. Profiling relied on immunoSEQ multiplex PCR, and the TCRdb table lists in-frame clones only, not all of them. The DNA gave D and trimming, while V, J and clone size come from that table. The sample carries around 190,000 clones, roughly 80% recorded once. Concerning this clone itself: The antigen is undetermined.

This receptor was obtained from a woman in her 30s in good health and CMV-seronegative. V is TRBV2 and J is TRBJ2-7; a weak D match, TRBD1 (6 bases). The sequenced material came from PBMCs. CDR3 amino acids: CASSASQGNYEQYF. The DNA for the CDR3 is TGTGCCAGCAGTGCATCACAGGGAAACTACGAGCAGTACTTC.